This T cell receptor (beta chain) was captured by sequencing in a study of cytomegalovirus exposure and HLA in healthy donors. Turning to the study itself: Earlier sequencing of about 179 million T cells yielded 100 million to 120 million unique TCR beta sequences. Findings of the study overall: Later analysis associated a missense DCLRE1C variant with TCR beta V- and J-gene trimming. Further analysis was carried out later, and it showed several of the most significant clusters appearing linked to common viral pathogens. Being productive about 87% or about 30% of the time was typical of most TCR beta V segments in an earlier analysis.

On this clone: Its cognate antigen is unknown.

The study ran its PCR with 60 Vbeta and 13 Jbeta primers. The protocol was immunoSEQ multiplex PCR, while the TCRdb copy is restricted to in-frame clones and leaves out a portion. The repertoire includes 150,000 to 200,000 clones, about 72% of them detected once, and 2.2% sits in the top ten. The source is a man aged 50 to 60 in good health and CMV-seropositive. Sequenced material: PBMCs.

The CDR3: CAIRGDRPTGELFF. DNA for the CDR3: TGTGCCATCAGGGGGGACAGACCAACCGGGGAGCTGTTTTTT. The chain combines TRBV10-3 with TRBJ2-2; 7 positions agree with TRBD1. This CDR3 contains 14 residues. Per the germline V gene, CDR1 is ENHRY and CDR2 is SYGVKD. V shed 6 bases, J shed 5 bases, and the junction held 6 bases outside the gene matches.